A single count supports the clone carrying this T cell receptor beta chain. Mismatch with germline at one junction end may stem from a read error. Documented time point: after dendritic cell vaccination, including at tumor progression/relapse. These data are taken from a study of glioma-infiltrating T cells after dendritic cell vaccination. Clones were read by immunoSEQ multiplex PCR, and TCRdb kept only the in-frame ones, dropping some. The sample lists roughly 87,000 clones, over 80% seen once, with roughly 6.8% in the top ten. The V gene's germline CDR1 is SQVTM and CDR2 ANQGSEA. CDR3 length equals 15 residues.

The sequences come from blood, collected after dendritic cell vaccination. This TCR was recovered from a human donor with glioblastoma. The V call is TRBV29-1, the J call TRBJ2-1; 9 bases line up with TRBD1. CDR3: CSVEAGQGGHYEQFF. CDR3 nucleotide sequence: TGCAGCGTCGAAGCGGGACAGGGTGGTCACTATGAGCAGTTCTTC.